A single sample gave rise to the 27 T cell receptor beta chains below, sequenced in a study of cytomegalovirus exposure and HLA in healthy donors. TCRdb keeps only in-frame clones here, not all; method: immunoSEQ multiplex PCR. Among about 360,000 clones, roughly 89% were seen once, and the ten largest hold roughly 0.83%. The material sequenced was PBMCs. These receptor sequences come from a woman aged 18-29 years in good health and CMV-seronegative.

V and J are TRBV9 and TRBJ1-2; D is uncertain. The CDR3 has 16 amino acids. CDR1 and CDR2 (germline): SGDLS, YYNGEE. V was pared by 3 bases and J by 4 bases, with 19 bases between. The CDR3 nucleotides are TGTGCCAGCAGCGGGAGGACGGTCCTCGAGGGCTATGGCTACACCTTC. Encoded protein: CASSGRTVLEGYGYTF.

The J gene is TRBJ2-5, the V gene TRBV2; 10 bases match TRBD2. The CDR3 sequence is 16 residues long. After removal of 7 bases from V and 6 bases from J, the junction contained 14 bases not matched to a gene. In germline, CDR1 is SNHLY, CDR2 FYNNEI. The CDR3 is CASIRERGGFTKTQYF. CDR3 DNA: TGTGCCAGCATCAGGGAGCGGGGGGGCTTCACAAAGACCCAGTACTTC.

V usage is TRBV6-5 and J usage is TRBJ1-2; 7 nucleotides line up with TRBD1. J lost 7 bases, V lost 4 bases, and 15 bases had no gene match. CDR1 is MNHEY and CDR2 is SVGAGI in the germline V gene. The CDR3 covers 16 residues. The CDR3 protein is CASSFDRVPSFAGYTF. CDR3 nucleotides: TGTGCCAGCAGTTTTGACAGGGTGCCCTCTTTCGCTGGCTACACCTTC.

This clone has a single count. The CDR3 spells CASSLEGDRAGETQYF. The CDR3 DNA sequence: TGCGCCAGCAGCTTGGAGGGGGACAGGGCAGGGGAGACCCAGTACTTC. V usage is TRBV5-1 and J usage is TRBJ2-5, with 9 bases identical to TRBD1. Germline values: CDR1 SGHRS, CDR2 YFSETQ. This CDR3 is 16 amino acids long. Unmatched junction bases numbered 8, after V lost 0 bases and J lost 5 bases.

The chain has TRBV14 and TRBJ2-7; tentatively, D is TRBD1 (5 bases). Germline V gene sequence: CDR1 SGHDN, CDR2 FVKESK. Trimming took 5 bases from V and 3 from J, leaving 17 bases between them. The CDR3 length is 15 residues. CDR3 DNA: TGTGCCAGCAGCTTAGGGGTCTTCGATATCTACGAGCAGTACTTC. The encoded protein is CASSLGVFDIYEQYF.

The V call is TRBV5-1, the J call TRBJ2-7; D remains ambiguous. Germline CDR1 and CDR2: SGHRS and YFSETQ. The length of the CDR3 is 15 residues. V lost 8 bases and J 2 bases, leaving 20 bases between the germline ends. The CDR3 sequence is CARVVGYPTTYEQYF. DNA of the CDR3: TGCGCCAGGGTGGTGGGCTACCCAACGACCTACGAGCAGTACTTC.

The CDR3 loop reads CASSLEFSSGNTIYF. In DNA, the CDR3 is TGTGCCAGCAGCTTAGAGTTCAGCTCTGGAAACACCATATATTTT. The chain carries TRBV13 and TRBJ1-3; D remains ambiguous. The V gene's germline CDR1 is PRHDT and CDR2 FYEKMQ (reference sequence). V lost 1 base to trimming and J lost 0 bases, with 7 bases between them. The CDR3 covers 15 residues.

In DNA, the CDR3 is TGTGCCAGCAGTCTACAAACGACTAGCGTGGGCTACGAGCAGTACTTC. Translated: CASSLQTTSVGYEQYF. The genes are TRBV27 and TRBJ2-7, with 8 nucleotides matching TRBD2. CDR1 is MNHEY, CDR2 SMNVEV, per germline (reference sequence). The CDR3 loop spans 16 amino acids. V was pared by 5 bases and J by 3 bases, with 12 bases of the junction left unmatched.

The V and J genes are TRBV2 and TRBJ2-2; 12 bases agree with TRBD1. V gave up 5 bases and J gave up 10 bases; unmatched junction bases: 5. The CDR3 covers 14 residues. Germline V lookup: CDR1 SNHLY, CDR2 FYNNEI. Here the CDR3 DNA reads TGTGCCAGCAGTTCCGGGACAGGGGGCGTGGAGCTGTTTTTT. Translating it yields CASSSGTGGVELFF.

The chain recombines TRBV2 with TRBJ2-1, with D possibly TRBD1 on 5 matching bases. The V and J ends lost 1 base and 2 bases respectively, with 15 bases between them. The CDR3 runs 17 residues. In germline, CDR1 is SNHLY, CDR2 FYNNEI. This CDR3 reads CASSEGPGYRTYNEQFF. CDR3 bases: TGTGCCAGCAGTGAAGGCCCCGGATACAGGACCTACAATGAGCAGTTCTTC.

This clone was observed a few times. The rearrangement links TRBV19 to TRBJ1-5, with 11 bases that match TRBD1. J lost 7 bases, V lost 2 bases, and 4 bases had no gene match. This CDR3 contains 15 residues. The germline CDR1 and CDR2 sequences are LNHDA and SQIVND (reference sequence). CDR3 loop: CASSITGTGGQPQHF. The CDR3 DNA reads as TGTGCCAGTAGTATAACCGGGACAGGGGGGCAGCCCCAGCATTTT.

This chain links TRBV28 with TRBJ2-7, with TRBD1 identical over 9 bases. V trimming: 6 bases; J trimming: 7 bases; junction bases outside the gene matches: 13. CDR3 length: 15 amino acids. Germline loops: CDR1 MDHEN, CDR2 SYDVKM. The CDR3 here is CASSPTTGGAGEQYF. DNA of the CDR3: TGTGCCAGCAGCCCTACAACAGGGGGCGCGGGGGAGCAGTACTTC.

The rearrangement joins TRBV19 to TRBJ2-3; no reliable D call. Germline loops: CDR1 LNHDA, CDR2 SQIVND (reference sequence). The CDR3 is 14 amino acids. V was trimmed by 6 bases and J by 2 bases, leaving 12 bases between them. CDR3 sequence reads: CASRGSLHTDTQYF. The CDR3 region has the DNA TGTGCCAGTAGAGGTAGCCTACACACAGATACGCAGTATTTT.

The rearrangement links TRBV1 to TRBJ2-1; the D call of TRBD1 is as the table states it, not checked on the DNA. TRBV1 is labeled a pseudogene. The CDR3 is 12 residues long. The CDR3 is CTSTPLLGFGFF. Here the CDR3 DNA reads TGCACCAGCACGCCTTTGTTGGGCTTTGGGTTCTTC.

The chain combines TRBV7-9 with TRBJ2-5; 8 positions agree with TRBD2. The CDR3 loop spans 16 amino acids. The germline V gene has CDR1 SEHNR and CDR2 FQNEAQ (reference sequence). The V segment lost 5 bases and the J segment 2 bases; nucleotides outside the gene matches: 10. This CDR3 reads CASSITSGTRQETQYF. The CDR3 nucleotides are TGTGCCAGCAGCATTACATCCGGGACTAGACAAGAGACCCAGTACTTC. Full variable domain (remainder filled in from reference TRBV7-9 and TRBJ2-5): DTGVSQNPRHKITKRGQNVTFRCDPISEHNRLYWYRQTLGQGPEFLTYFQNEAQLEKSRLLSDRFSAERPKGSFSTLEIQRTEQGDSAMYLCASSITSGTRQETQYFGPGTRLLVL.

V gene TRBV4-1 combines with J gene TRBJ2-3, with D perhaps TRBD2 (7 bases). This CDR3 region has 15 residues. V was pared by 0 bases and J by 4 bases, with 11 bases between. Germline V CDR1 and CDR2: MGHRA, YSYEKL. This chain's CDR3 is CASSQDRGAADTQYF. The CDR3 nucleotides are TGCGCCAGCAGCCAAGATCGGGGGGCCGCAGATACGCAGTATTTT.

V usage is TRBV6-6 and J usage is TRBJ2-5, with a weak D call TRBD2 (6 bases). Trimming took 7 bases from V and 1 from J, leaving 16 bases between them. The CDR3 loop spans 15 amino acids. CDR1 MNHNY and CDR2 SVGAGI come from the germline V gene (reference sequence). CDR3 DNA sequence: TGTGCCAGCATTCCTTCCGGGGGACCCCAAGAGACCCAGTACTTC. Its translation is CASIPSGGPQETQYF.

The rearrangement links TRBV29-1 to TRBJ2-7; D might be TRBD2 (6 bases). V shed 0 bases and J shed 2 bases, with 8 bases lying between them. This CDR3 contains 13 residues. Looked up from germline, CDR1 is SQVTM and CDR2 is ANQGSEA. CDR3 nucleotides: TGCAGCGTTGAAGATAGCGGAGCCTACGAGCAGTACTTC. This sequence encodes CSVEDSGAYEQYF.

This CDR3 is CATSRKTGGGALFF. DNA for the CDR3: TGTGCCACCAGCAGAAAGACAGGGGGGGGAGCACTGTTTTTT. The chain combines TRBV15 with TRBJ1-4; 9 bases agree with TRBD1. The trim removed 2 bases at V and 13 bases at J, leaving 8 bases unmatched. CDR1 and CDR2 from the germline V gene are LNHNV and YYDKDF (reference sequence). This CDR3 has 14 residues. Full variable domain (rest looked up from reference TRBV15 and TRBJ1-4): DAMVIQNPRYQVTQFGKPVTLSCSQTLNHNVMYWYQQKSSQAPKLLFHYYDKDFNNEADTPDNFQSRRPNTSFCFLDIRSPGLGDTAMYLCATSRKTGGGALFFGSGTQLSVL.

V and J are TRBV9 and TRBJ1-3, with D unresolved. Trimming shortened V by 3 bases and J by 0 bases, and 13 bases separated the two germline ends. The CDR3 covers 16 residues. CDR1 and CDR2 (germline): SGDLS, YYNGEE. The chain's CDR3 is CASSGSPGSSGNTIYF. CDR3 DNA: TGTGCCAGCAGCGGCTCCCCGGGGTCCTCTGGAAACACCATATATTTT.

The rearrangement links TRBV18 to TRBJ2-2; the D is unclear. This CDR3 contains 13 residues. V was shortened by 1 base and J by 10 bases, with 10 bases between the two germline ends. CDR1 KGHSH and CDR2 LQKENI come from the germline V gene. The chain's CDR3 is CASSPLAGEELFF. The DNA for the CDR3 is TGTGCCAGCTCACCACTAGCTGGTGAGGAGCTGTTTTTT.

This clone was counted a single time. The CDR3 is CASSLFGGVYAQYF. As DNA, the CDR3 is TGTGCCAGCAGCTTATTTGGGGGGGTATACGCGCAGTATTTT. The chain combines TRBV13 with TRBJ2-3; 7 nucleotides align to TRBD2. The CDR3 is made up of 14 amino acids. The germline gives CDR1 PRHDT, CDR2 FYEKMQ (reference sequence). The V gene end was trimmed by 2 bases and the J gene end by 10 bases; junction bases not matched to a gene: 9.

This chain uses TRBV7-8 with TRBJ2-2, with D unresolved. CDR3 length: 12 amino acids. V shed 5 bases and J shed 3 bases, with 4 bases lying between them. Looked up from germline, CDR1 is SGHVS and CDR2 is FQNEAQ. Here the CDR3 reads CASSLYTGELFF. DNA for the CDR3: TGTGCCAGCAGCCTCTACACCGGGGAGCTGTTTTTT.

The rearrangement joins TRBV5-4 to TRBJ1-1, with 7 bases lining up with TRBD1. Trimming removed 0 bases from V and 4 bases from J; junction bases left unmatched: 3. This CDR3 is built from 14 residues. The germline V gene encodes CDR1 SGHNT and CDR2 YYREEE (reference sequence). In DNA, the CDR3 is TGTGCCAGCAGCTTGGGAGGGGGCCTCACTGAAGCTTTCTTT. Translating gives CASSLGGGLTEAFF. Full variable domain (outside the CDR3, taken from reference TRBV5-4 and TRBJ1-1): ETGVTQSPTHLIKTRGQQVTLRCSSQSGHNTVSWYQQALGQGPQFIFQYYREEENGRGNFPPRFSGLQFPNYSSELNVNALELDDSALYLCASSLGGGLTEAFFGQGTRLTVV.

The chain recombines TRBV11-2 with TRBJ2-1, with D perhaps matching TRBD2 (6 bases). Germline-derived CDR1 and CDR2 are SGHAT and FQNNGV. V lost 6 bases, J lost 0 bases, and 15 bases lay in between. This CDR3 has 16 amino acids. In nucleotides, the CDR3 is TGTGCCAGCAGAACATTACGGGGGAGCTCCTACAATGAGCAGTTCTTC. Translating gives CASRTLRGSSYNEQFF. Supplemented by reference TRBV11-2 and TRBJ2-1, the full variable domain reads EAGVAQSPRYKIIEKRQSVAFWCNPISGHATLYWYQQILGQGPKLLIQFQNNGVVDDSQLPKDRFSAERLKGVDSTLKIQPAKLEDSAVYLCASRTLRGSSYNEQFFGPGTRLTVL.

The CDR3 is CASSLAGGKSNEQFF. CDR3 DNA sequence: TGTGCCAGCAGCTTAGCGGGTGGTAAGTCGAATGAGCAGTTCTTC. This chain joins TRBV11-2 and TRBJ2-1; D is unclear. The V gene's germline CDR1 is SGHAT and CDR2 FQNNGV. Trimming pared 1 base from V and 7 bases from J, leaving 14 bases between. The CDR3 covers 15 residues.

V is TRBV15 and J is TRBJ2-3; the D is unclear. Germline CDR1 LNHNV, CDR2 YYDKDF (reference sequence). Trimming left V 6 bases short and J 4 bases short, with 17 bases between. The CDR3 loop spans 15 amino acids. Here the CDR3 reads CATRLRIAVADTQYF. Written as DNA, the CDR3 is TGTGCCACCAGGCTAAGGATAGCAGTCGCAGATACGCAGTATTTT.